This is a list of T cell receptor beta chains from one sample in a study of cytomegalovirus exposure and HLA in healthy donors. Clones were read by immunoSEQ multiplex PCR, and TCRdb kept only the in-frame ones, dropping some. This sample has roughly 130,000 clones, with over 60% found just once. Sequencing was done on a sample of PBMCs. The receptors derive from a man between 18 and 29 years old in good health and CMV-seronegative. CDR3s include the opening cysteine and the closing phenylalanine or tryptophan. Each record gives: D gene, V gene, J gene, clone size, CDR3 protein, CDR3 DNA. D genes are given only for firm matches. The size field is filled for only some rows; it gives once, few, many or a size class.

d_gene: TRBD2
v_gene: TRBV30
j_gene: TRBJ2-1
abundance: NA
CDR3aa: CAWSSLSGSWGNEQFF
CDR3nt: TGTGCCTGGAGCAGCCTGAGCGGGAGTTGGGGCAATGAGCAGTTCTTC

d_gene: TRBD1
v_gene: TRBV11-2
j_gene: TRBJ2-6
abundance: NA
CDR3aa: CASRRLRTGAPGANVLTF
CDR3nt: TGTGCCAGCAGAAGACTGCGGACAGGGGCCCCTGGGGCCAACGTCCTGACTTTC

d_gene: NA
v_gene: TRBV10-3
j_gene: TRBJ1-2
abundance: NA
CDR3aa: CAISQGWKEYGYTF
CDR3nt: TGTGCCATCAGTCAGGGGTGGAAGGAATATGGCTACACCTTC

d_gene: NA
v_gene: TRBV2
j_gene: TRBJ1-4
abundance: NA
CDR3aa: CASRPLTFATNEKLFF
CDR3nt: TGTGCCAGCAGACCACTTACTTTTGCAACTAATGAAAAACTGTTTTTT

d_gene: NA
v_gene: TRBV10-3
j_gene: TRBJ1-2
abundance: NA
CDR3aa: CAISETGYGYTF
CDR3nt: TGTGCCATCAGTGAGACAGGCTATGGCTACACCTTC

d_gene: TRBD1
v_gene: TRBV18
j_gene: TRBJ2-7
abundance: NA
CDR3aa: CASSPRDRTYEQYF
CDR3nt: TGTGCCAGCTCACCCCGGGACAGGACCTACGAGCAGTACTTC

d_gene: TRBD1
v_gene: TRBV5-1
j_gene: TRBJ2-1
abundance: NA
CDR3aa: CASSPGQGGNEQFF
CDR3nt: TGCGCCAGCAGCCCGGGACAGGGAGGCAATGAGCAGTTCTTC

d_gene: TRBD1
v_gene: TRBV5-1
j_gene: TRBJ1-2
abundance: once
CDR3aa: CASSEAGQGFYGYTF
CDR3nt: TGCGCCAGCTCTGAGGCCGGACAGGGGTTTTATGGCTACACCTTC

d_gene: TRBD1
v_gene: TRBV2
j_gene: TRBJ1-3
abundance: NA
CDR3aa: CASNRQGRLQSGNTIYF
CDR3nt: TGTGCCAGCAATCGACAGGGTCGGCTTCAATCTGGAAACACCATATATTTT

d_gene: TRBD1
v_gene: TRBV4-3
j_gene: TRBJ1-6
abundance: NA
CDR3aa: CASSQDFGTGSSPLHF
CDR3nt: TGCGCCAGCAGCCAAGATTTTGGGACAGGGAGTTCACCCCTCCACTTT

d_gene: NA
v_gene: TRBV11-2
j_gene: TRBJ1-3
abundance: NA
CDR3aa: CASRKIVSGNTIYF
CDR3nt: TGTGCCAGCAGGAAGATAGTCTCTGGAAACACCATATATTTT

d_gene: NA
v_gene: TRBV28
j_gene: TRBJ1-2
abundance: NA
CDR3aa: CASSPRGGYNYGYTF
CDR3nt: TGTGCCAGCAGTCCCCGGGGGGGTTATAACTATGGCTACACCTTC

d_gene: TRBD2
v_gene: TRBV7-3
j_gene: TRBJ2-5
abundance: NA
CDR3aa: CASSSGLAGEAQYF
CDR3nt: TGTGCCAGCAGCTCGGGACTAGCGGGAGAGGCCCAGTACTTC

d_gene: TRBD1
v_gene: TRBV18
j_gene: TRBJ1-2
abundance: NA
CDR3aa: CASSREQGADGYTF
CDR3nt: TGTGCCAGCTCACGGGAACAGGGGGCTGATGGCTACACCTTC

d_gene: NA
v_gene: TRBV7-6
j_gene: TRBJ1-2
abundance: once
CDR3aa: CASSLDQQRGYTF
CDR3nt: TGTGCCAGCAGCTTAGACCAACAACGTGGCTACACCTTC

d_gene: TRBD1
v_gene: TRBV7-3
j_gene: TRBJ2-1
abundance: NA
CDR3aa: CASSLGTGIVADNEQFF
CDR3nt: TGTGCCAGCAGCCTGGGGACAGGGATTGTGGCCGACAATGAGCAGTTCTTC

d_gene: TRBD1
v_gene: TRBV6-5
j_gene: TRBJ1-5
abundance: NA
CDR3aa: CASSMDRDQPQHF
CDR3nt: TGTGCCAGCAGTATGGACAGGGATCAGCCCCAGCATTTT

d_gene: NA
v_gene: TRBV30
j_gene: TRBJ1-6
abundance: few
CDR3aa: CAWSVHSNSPLHF
CDR3nt: TGTGCCTGGAGTGTACACAGTAATTCACCCCTCCACTTT

d_gene: TRBD1
v_gene: TRBV19
j_gene: TRBJ1-2
abundance: NA
CDR3aa: CASSPKADRGYGYTF
CDR3nt: TGTGCCAGTAGTCCCAAAGCGGACAGGGGTTATGGCTACACCTTC

d_gene: TRBD2
v_gene: TRBV6-6
j_gene: TRBJ2-1
abundance: NA
CDR3aa: CASSYSQRESEQFF
CDR3nt: TGTGCCAGCAGTTACTCCCAGCGGGAGTCTGAGCAGTTCTTC

d_gene: NA
v_gene: TRBV2
j_gene: TRBJ1-6
abundance: NA
CDR3aa: CASSDDSSYNSPLHF
CDR3nt: TGTGCCAGCAGTGACGACAGCTCCTATAATTCACCCCTCCACTTT

d_gene: NA
v_gene: TRBV4-2
j_gene: TRBJ2-3
abundance: NA
CDR3aa: CASSPMSGYTDTQYF
CDR3nt: TGTGCCAGCAGCCCCATGAGCGGATACACAGATACGCAGTATTTT

d_gene: NA
v_gene: TRBV11-2
j_gene: TRBJ2-3
abundance: NA
CDR3aa: CASSSPGTSTDTQYF
CDR3nt: TGTGCCAGCAGCAGTCCAGGTACTAGCACAGATACGCAGTATTTT

d_gene: TRBD2
v_gene: TRBV19
j_gene: TRBJ2-2
abundance: NA
CDR3aa: CASGFSGFNTGELFF
CDR3nt: TGTGCCAGTGGTTTTAGCGGGTTCAACACCGGGGAGCTGTTTTTT

d_gene: NA
v_gene: TRBV9
j_gene: TRBJ2-1
abundance: once
CDR3aa: CASSGTHGSGLGNEQFF
CDR3nt: TGTGCCAGCAGCGGAACCCATGGGAGCGGGCTCGGCAATGAGCAGTTCTTC

d_gene: NA
v_gene: TRBV7-3
j_gene: TRBJ2-1
abundance: few
CDR3aa: CASSEGGSEQFF
CDR3nt: TGTGCCAGCAGCGAAGGGGGAAGTGAGCAGTTCTTC

d_gene: NA
v_gene: TRBV6-6
j_gene: TRBJ1-1
abundance: NA
CDR3aa: CASSYSSRGNTEAFF
CDR3nt: TGTGCCAGCAGTTACTCGAGCCGAGGGAACACTGAAGCTTTCTTT

d_gene: TRBD2
v_gene: TRBV28
j_gene: TRBJ2-3
abundance: NA
CDR3aa: CASSSKPGLAGVSGATDTQYF
CDR3nt: TGTGCCAGCAGTTCCAAACCGGGACTAGCGGGAGTAAGTGGAGCCACAGATACGCAGTATTTT

d_gene: NA
v_gene: TRBV10-3
j_gene: TRBJ2-6
abundance: few
CDR3aa: CAIRYSGANVLTF
CDR3nt: TGTGCCATCAGGTATTCTGGGGCCAACGTCCTGACTTTC

d_gene: NA
v_gene: TRBV30
j_gene: TRBJ1-6
abundance: few
CDR3aa: CAWSMASGTLHF
CDR3nt: TGTGCCTGGAGTATGGCCTCGGGGACCCTCCACTTT

d_gene: TRBD2
v_gene: TRBV29-1
j_gene: TRBJ2-2
abundance: NA
CDR3aa: CSVESQSSGRTGELFF
CDR3nt: TGCAGCGTTGAATCGCAGAGTAGCGGGAGGACCGGGGAGCTGTTTTTT

d_gene: TRBD2
v_gene: TRBV10-3
j_gene: TRBJ2-3
abundance: NA
CDR3aa: CATTELAASTDTQYF
CDR3nt: TGTGCCACAACCGAACTAGCGGCTAGCACAGATACGCAGTATTTT

d_gene: TRBD1
v_gene: TRBV28
j_gene: TRBJ2-7
abundance: once
CDR3aa: CASSFTTGGAIYEQYF
CDR3nt: TGTGCCAGCAGTTTTACTACAGGGGGCGCGATCTACGAGCAGTACTTC

d_gene: NA
v_gene: TRBV7-9
j_gene: TRBJ2-2
abundance: NA
CDR3aa: CASNPDTTGELFF
CDR3nt: TGTGCCAGCAATCCCGACACCACCGGGGAGCTGTTTTTT

d_gene: NA
v_gene: TRBV5-1
j_gene: TRBJ2-1
abundance: NA
CDR3aa: CASSPWGGGPTRPRNEQFF
CDR3nt: TGCGCCAGCAGCCCATGGGGGGGCGGGCCCACCCGCCCGCGGAATGAGCAGTTCTTC

d_gene: TRBD2
v_gene: TRBV7-2
j_gene: TRBJ2-3
abundance: NA
CDR3aa: CASSSPRLAGRTDTQYF
CDR3nt: TGTGCCAGCAGCTCACCCCGACTAGCTGGACGGACAGATACGCAGTATTTT

d_gene: NA
v_gene: TRBV29-1
j_gene: TRBJ2-1
abundance: NA
CDR3aa: CSVQVQNNYNEQFF
CDR3nt: TGCAGCGTACAGGTACAGAACAACTACAATGAGCAGTTCTTC

d_gene: NA
v_gene: TRBV2
j_gene: TRBJ2-3
abundance: once
CDR3aa: CASSVDPSADTQYF
CDR3nt: TGTGCCAGCAGCGTTGATCCTAGCGCTGATACGCAGTATTTT

d_gene: NA
v_gene: TRBV7-3
j_gene: TRBJ2-7
abundance: NA
CDR3aa: CASSLLGQGPYEQYF
CDR3nt: TGTGCCAGCAGCTTATTGGGCCAGGGGCCCTACGAGCAGTACTTC

d_gene: NA
v_gene: TRBV6-6
j_gene: TRBJ1-5
abundance: few
CDR3aa: CASSKVEGSNQPQHF
CDR3nt: TGTGCCAGCAGTAAAGTAGAGGGTAGCAATCAGCCCCAGCATTTT